This TCR beta chain was retrieved from a study of blood T cells in healthy people across ages. Each sample used at least 7 million PBMCs. The use of a sample-barcoded 5' primer and a J-beta primer mix characterized a second PCR of roughly 6 to 12 cycles. TCRdb analysed the 5' RACE reads with MiXCR anew, one entry per CDR3 protein. Of approximately 1.5 million distinct CDR3 sequences in the sample, roughly 43% were seen once. V shed 5 bases and J shed 2 bases, with 18 bases lying between them. This CDR3 is built from 16 residues. The chain recombines TRBV12-3 or TRBV12-4 with TRBJ2-5, with D possibly being TRBD2 (6 bases). Sequencing used blood. This sequence was found in a woman younger than 30 in good health. CDR3 nucleotide sequence: TGTGCCAGCAGTCCCTTAGGGAGGAATGGACAAGAGACCCAGTACTTC. Encoded protein: CASSPLGRNGQETQYF.